This TCR beta chain comes out of a study of CD8 T cells in ankylosing spondylitis. This CDR3 spans 16 amino acids. Germline CDR1 ENHRY, CDR2 SYGVKD. V was shortened by 3 bases and J by 12 bases, with 24 bases between the two germline ends. TCRdb redid the calling of the 5' RACE reads with MiXCR, one entry per CDR3 protein. The sample has 200,000 to 300,000 distinct CDR3 sequences; roughly a tenth are singletons. The table lists this clonotype with many counts. The chain carries TRBV10-3 and TRBJ2-1; the D gene could be TRBD1 or TRBD2 (5 bases each). This receptor was taken from a male donor with ankylosing spondylitis or in good health (not recorded which). What was sequenced was blood, either unsorted or a sorted T cell fraction (not recorded which). CDR3 DNA: TGTGCCATCAGTGATGAAACCGGGACCCAAGCCCTCGGGCAGTTCTTC. Its translation: CAISDETGTQALGQFF.